This T cell receptor (beta chain) came from a study of neurological immune-mediated disorders. TCRdb fed the 5' RACE reads into MiXCR, producing one record per CDR3 protein. The table has about 38,000 distinct CDR3 sequences, 4.8% seen once. This clonotype came up many times. CDR1 is MNHEY and CDR2 is SVGAGI in the germline V gene. The CDR3 has 14 residues. The V end was cut by 6 bases, the J end by 10 bases, with 16 bases between. Sequencing used CD4+ T cells from blood. This chain connects TRBV6-5 to TRBJ1-6; D is perhaps TRBD1 (6 bases). The sequence came from a young man in good health. This CDR3 reads CASSIQGFESPLHF. The CDR3 DNA sequence: TGTGCCAGCAGCATACAGGGATTCGAGTCACCCCTCCACTTT.